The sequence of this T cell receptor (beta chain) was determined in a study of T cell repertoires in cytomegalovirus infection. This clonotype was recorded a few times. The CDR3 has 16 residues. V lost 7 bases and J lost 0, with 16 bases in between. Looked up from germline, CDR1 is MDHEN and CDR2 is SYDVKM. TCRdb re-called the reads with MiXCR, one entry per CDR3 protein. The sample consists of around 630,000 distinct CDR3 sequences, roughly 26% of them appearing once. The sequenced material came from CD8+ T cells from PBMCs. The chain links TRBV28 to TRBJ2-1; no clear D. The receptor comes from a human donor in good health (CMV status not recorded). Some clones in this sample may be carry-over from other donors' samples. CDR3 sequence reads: CASNIGRYLSYNEQFF. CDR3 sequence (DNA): TGTGCCAGCAATATCGGACGGTACCTCTCCTACAATGAGCAGTTCTTC.